This TCR beta chain is from a study of cytomegalovirus exposure and HLA in healthy donors. Study in general: The 130 or so validation repertoires, a later analysis reported, used the same platform as the approximately 730 repertoires from the first cohort. Overall study results and limits: As was reported, the classifier diagnosed cytomegalovirus status with high specificity and sensitivity. CMV antigen specificity of three CMV-associated chains was confirmed in vitro.

Germline assignment: CDR1 MGHRA and CDR2 YSYEKL. The CDR3 has 16 amino acids. As to this clone: Its antigen remains unidentified.

Data came from immunoSEQ multiplex PCR; TCRdb stores just in-frame clones and leaves some out. This table holds under 100,000 clones, around 82% found once. The rearrangement links TRBV4-1 to TRBJ2-5; TRBD1 aligns across 11 bases. The DNA end is a closer match to TRBJ2-7, so the J assignment may be wrong. Sequences were obtained from PBMCs. The TCR comes from a woman aged 18 to 35 in good health and CMV-seropositive. The CDR3 loop reads CASSRTGTGGSYEQYF. Written as DNA, the CDR3 is TGCGCCAGCAGCCGGACCGGGACAGGGGGCTCCTACGAGCAGTACTTC.